This T cell receptor (beta chain) is drawn from a study of T cells in Graves' hyperthyroidism and ophthalmopathy (dated by TCRdb to the late 2010s). For the wider study: Peripheral blood was collected at initial diagnosis, before any treatment. TCR V-J signatures able to tell the groups apart were searched for in a discovery cohort of 90 to 100 patients, of whom more than 40 had Graves' ophthalmopathy and 57 had stable Graves' hyperthyroidism. Prospective prediction of ophthalmopathy was tested in an independent validation cohort consisting of 18 to 20 hyperthyroidism patients and 15 or so patients who later progressed to ophthalmopathy. The roughly 91 discovery patients were randomly divided into training and test sets at a 7:3 ratio. In several Graves' hyperthyroidism patients, the study also compared T-cell repertoires from thyroid tissue with T-cell repertoires from blood. Once sampling was done, hyperthyroidism patients were given methimazole at a starting dose of 30 mg daily, whereas ophthalmopathy patients were given high-dose intravenous methylprednisolone. According to the paper, TCR Vbeta CDR3 sequencing was carried out on around 140 peripheral blood samples, which came from 40 to 45 ophthalmopathy, roughly 75 hyperthyroidism and some 17 progressor patients. Broader findings and caveats from the paper: During validation, the model predicted progression to ophthalmopathy a median of approximately 7 months ahead of onset, with more than 60% sensitivity and 72.22% specificity. In cross-validation, a model built on a 13 V-J signature told ophthalmopathy apart from stable hyperthyroidism with 85% to 90% sensitivity and roughly 82% specificity, and in testing the same model reached 80%/75%. Sample size was not statistically predetermined, and blinding of investigators to group allocation was not performed. Most expanded thyroid clonotypes (frequency above 0.001) were also detected in blood, suggesting blood repertoires may reflect thyroid immune responses.

From the germline V gene (reference sequence), CDR1 is SGHKS and CDR2 is YYEKEE. V is reduced by 0 bases and J by 2 bases, leaving a spacing of 8 bases between them. The CDR3 runs 14 residues from the cysteine to the phenylalanine. Only the CDR3 portion is preserved as DNA: 42 bases, with reading frame beginning at the first base. Amplification of TCR beta CDR3 regions was carried out from RNA transcripts. For the first round of RT-PCR on the TCR CDR3, the HTBI primer set was used together with the Qiagen OneStep RT-PCR kit. Libraries were constructed in a second round of multiplex PCR, after which size selection and purification were carried out. The libraries were sequenced on an Illumina HiSeq2000 using paired-end 100 bp reads. On the authors' methods: Raw data were processed with SOAPnuke, discarding reads with adapters, uncalled bases, mean Phred below 15, or no exact constant-primer or identifier match. High-quality paired reads were merged using COPE v1.2.5, and each unique nucleotide sequence was defined as a clonotype. Clonotypes were aligned to IMGT TRBV, TRBD and TRBJ reference segments using MiTCR v1.1. Analysis was restricted to V-J combinations with a frequency above 0.0001, which covered 99.2% of repertoires. A TCS score was defined as the ratio between F50 (clonal expansion) and ExV (chaos), using BLOSUM62-based TCRdist between CDR3 peptides within each V-J. Welch's t-statistics and random forest reduced around 550 V-J features to about 13, which were used in a naive Bayes classifier (R e1071). Starting from the raw public reads, TCRdb applied fastp trimming at Q25, assembled clones with MiXCR and retained in-frame beta chains. Rows are combined by CDR3 protein, so each entry shows the most common genes and DNA. These V and J calls rely on TCRdb rather than the paper's analysis. The sample data list about 180,000 distinct CDR3 sequences, and approximately 15% of these were observed just once. About 31% of the sample is in the top ten clones.

A patient counted as having stable Graves' hyperthyroidism if no progression to ophthalmopathy occurred over 18 months of follow-up. Hyperthyroidism patients were newly diagnosed, with disease duration under 2 months, and aged 18 to 65 years. Exclusion was applied to patients with uncontrolled infections, other autoimmune diseases, pregnancy or lactation. Clinical symptoms, serum thyroxine and TRAb, thyroid ultrasound, and orbital computed tomography formed the basis for the diagnoses. PBMCs were separated from 7.5 to 10 ml of fresh peripheral blood using Ficoll-Paque density gradient centrifugation. Total RNA was extracted using Trizol reagent, and RNA quality was assessed on an Agilent 2100 Bioanalyzer. As regards this clonotype: Its binding antigen is unknown. No base quality values were provided; no much bigger clone lies one nucleotide off.

The source is a woman between 45 and 65 years old with Graves' hyperthyroidism. Source material: blood. The sequence links TRBV5-5 to TRBJ1-2; the D gene is not confidently resolved. The sequenced DNA is TGTGCCAGCAGCTTGGTACCGGAAAACTATGGCTACACCTTC. Its translation reads: CASSLVPENYGYTF.